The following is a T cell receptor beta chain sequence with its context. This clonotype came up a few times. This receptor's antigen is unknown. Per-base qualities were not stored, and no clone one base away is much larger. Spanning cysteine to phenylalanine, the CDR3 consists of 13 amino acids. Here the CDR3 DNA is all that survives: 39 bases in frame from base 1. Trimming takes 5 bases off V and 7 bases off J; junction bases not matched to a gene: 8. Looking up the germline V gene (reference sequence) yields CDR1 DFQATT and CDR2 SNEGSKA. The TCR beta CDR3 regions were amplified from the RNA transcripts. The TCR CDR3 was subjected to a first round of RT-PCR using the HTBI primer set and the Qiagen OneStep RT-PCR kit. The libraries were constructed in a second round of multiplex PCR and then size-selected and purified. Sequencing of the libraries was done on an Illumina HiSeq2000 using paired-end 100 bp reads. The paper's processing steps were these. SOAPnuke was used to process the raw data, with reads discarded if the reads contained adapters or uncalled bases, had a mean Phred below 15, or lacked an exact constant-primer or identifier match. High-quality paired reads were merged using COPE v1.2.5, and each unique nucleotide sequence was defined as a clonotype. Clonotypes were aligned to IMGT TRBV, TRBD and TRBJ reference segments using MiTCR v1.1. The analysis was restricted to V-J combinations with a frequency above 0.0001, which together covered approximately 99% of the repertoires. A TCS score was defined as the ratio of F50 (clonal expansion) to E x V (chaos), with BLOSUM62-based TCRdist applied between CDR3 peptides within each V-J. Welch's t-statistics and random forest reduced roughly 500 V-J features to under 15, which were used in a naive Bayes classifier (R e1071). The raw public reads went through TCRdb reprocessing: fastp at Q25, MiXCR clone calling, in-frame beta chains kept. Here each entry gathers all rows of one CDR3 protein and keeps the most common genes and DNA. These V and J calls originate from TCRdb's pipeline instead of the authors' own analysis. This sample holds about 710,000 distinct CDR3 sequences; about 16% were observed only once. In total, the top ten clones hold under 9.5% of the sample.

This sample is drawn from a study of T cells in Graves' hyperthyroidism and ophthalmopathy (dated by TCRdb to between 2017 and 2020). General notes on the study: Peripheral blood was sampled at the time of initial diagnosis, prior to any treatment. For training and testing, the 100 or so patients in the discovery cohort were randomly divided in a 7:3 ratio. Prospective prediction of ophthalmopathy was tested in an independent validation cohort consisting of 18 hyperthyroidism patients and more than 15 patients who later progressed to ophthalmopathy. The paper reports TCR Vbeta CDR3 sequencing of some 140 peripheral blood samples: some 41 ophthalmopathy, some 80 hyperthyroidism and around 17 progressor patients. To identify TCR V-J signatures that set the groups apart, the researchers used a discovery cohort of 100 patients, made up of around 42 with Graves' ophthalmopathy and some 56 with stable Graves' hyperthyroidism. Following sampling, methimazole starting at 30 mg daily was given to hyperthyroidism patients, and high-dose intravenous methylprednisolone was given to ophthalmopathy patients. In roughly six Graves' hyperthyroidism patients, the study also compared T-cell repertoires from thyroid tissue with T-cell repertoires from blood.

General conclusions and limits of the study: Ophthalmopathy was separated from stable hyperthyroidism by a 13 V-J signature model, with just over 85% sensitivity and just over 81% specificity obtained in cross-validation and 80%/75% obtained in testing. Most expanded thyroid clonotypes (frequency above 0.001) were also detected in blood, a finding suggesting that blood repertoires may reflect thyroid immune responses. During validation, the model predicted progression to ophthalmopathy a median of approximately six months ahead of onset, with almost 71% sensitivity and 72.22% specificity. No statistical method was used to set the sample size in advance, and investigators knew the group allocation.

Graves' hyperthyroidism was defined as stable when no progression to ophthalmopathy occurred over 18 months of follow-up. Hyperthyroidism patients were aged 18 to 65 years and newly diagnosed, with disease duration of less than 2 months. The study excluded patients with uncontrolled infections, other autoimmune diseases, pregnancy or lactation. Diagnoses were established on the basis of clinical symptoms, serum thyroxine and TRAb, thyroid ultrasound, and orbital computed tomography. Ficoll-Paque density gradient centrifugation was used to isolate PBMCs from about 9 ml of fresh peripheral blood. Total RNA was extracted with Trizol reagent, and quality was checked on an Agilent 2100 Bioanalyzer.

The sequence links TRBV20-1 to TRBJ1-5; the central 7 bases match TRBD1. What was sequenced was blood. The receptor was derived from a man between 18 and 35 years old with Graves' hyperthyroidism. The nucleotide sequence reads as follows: TGCAGTGCTCTACAGGGGAATGGGCAGCCCCAGCATTTT. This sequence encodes CSALQGNGQPQHF.